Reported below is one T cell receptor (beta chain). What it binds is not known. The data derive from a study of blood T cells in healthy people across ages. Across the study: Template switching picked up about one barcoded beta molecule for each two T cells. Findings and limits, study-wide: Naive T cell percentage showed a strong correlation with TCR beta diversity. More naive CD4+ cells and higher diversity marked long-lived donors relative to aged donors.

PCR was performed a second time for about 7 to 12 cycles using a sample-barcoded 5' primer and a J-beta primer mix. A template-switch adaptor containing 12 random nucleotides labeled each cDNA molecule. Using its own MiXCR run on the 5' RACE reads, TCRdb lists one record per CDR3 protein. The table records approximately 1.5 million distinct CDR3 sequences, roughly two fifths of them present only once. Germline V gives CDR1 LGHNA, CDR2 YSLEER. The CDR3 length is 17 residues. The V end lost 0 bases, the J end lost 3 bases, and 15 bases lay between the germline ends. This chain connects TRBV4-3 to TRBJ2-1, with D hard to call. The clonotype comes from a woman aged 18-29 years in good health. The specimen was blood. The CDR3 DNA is TGCGCCAGCAGCCAAGATAAAGTCCGAGCCAGCTACAATGAGCAGTTCTTC. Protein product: CASSQDKVRASYNEQFF.